This TCR beta chain was sequenced in a study of neoadjuvant nivolumab and ipilimumab in lung cancer. The wider study: Nivolumab 3 mg/kg was given days 1, 15 and 29, plus ipilimumab 1 mg/kg day 1 in combination.

The method was immunoSEQ multiplex PCR; TCRdb's version includes in-frame clones alone and lacks a portion of them. The sample has over 3,000 clones, around nine tenths seen once. The TCR sequence derives from an adult with non-small cell lung cancer. The sample consisted of adjacent normal lung tissue, taken after neoadjuvant nivolumab, alone or with ipilimumab, at or shortly before surgery.

DNA of the CDR3: TGTGCCAGCAGTGAGAGGGGGAGCCTCTTCTATGGCTACACCTTC. It codes for CASSERGSLFYGYTF. V is TRBV6-1 and J is TRBJ1-2; TRBD1 might be the D (6 bases). In germline, CDR1 is MNHNS, CDR2 SASEGT. V dropped 3 bases and J dropped 4 bases, with 15 bases sitting between them. The CDR3 sequence is 15 residues long.